This entry is about one T cell receptor (beta chain). Its matching antigen is unknown. This entry belongs to a study of cytomegalovirus exposure and HLA in healthy donors. Primers: 60 Vbeta forward and 13 Jbeta reverse. Method: immunoSEQ multiplex PCR; TCRdb's copy keeps in-frame clones and lacks some. Among tens of thousands of clones listed, over 75% were seen once. Findings and limits, study-wide: CMV serostatus was the sole immune exposure information available.

The clonotype was recovered from a male donor in good health and CMV-seropositive. Sequencing was carried out using PBMCs.

The CDR3: CASNRGSYEQYF. The CDR3 DNA reads TGTGCCAGCAATCGGGGCTCCTACGAGCAGTACTTC. The rearrangement uses TRBV5-5 and TRBJ2-7; TRBD2 might be the D (5 bases). This CDR3 spans 12 amino acids. Germline-derived CDR1 and CDR2 are SGHKS and YYEKEE (reference sequence). The V end was cut by 6 bases, the J end by 0 bases, with 7 bases between.